The clone carrying this TCR beta chain has only one observation. The antigen is unknown. Isolated per sample were at least 7 million PBMCs. This sample was included in a study of blood T cells in healthy people across ages. Findings of the study overall: Age advanced and TCR beta diversity per million T cells fell, roughly linearly. Compared with aged donors, long-lived donors showed fewer expanded clones, suggesting selection.

For the second PCR, which ran for 7 to 11 cycles, a sample-barcoded 5' primer and a J-beta primer mix were used. MiXCR, run by TCRdb on the 5' RACE reads, gives a single entry per CDR3 protein. The data hold approximately 360,000 distinct CDR3 sequences, with roughly half observed a single time. This CDR3 comprises 14 residues. Germline values: CDR1 SGHVS, CDR2 FQNEAQ. Trimming shortened V by 4 bases and J by 0 bases, and 4 bases separated the two germline ends. Sequencing used blood. The source of this sequence is a man between 60 and 75 years old in good health. This sequence joins TRBV7-8 and TRBJ1-6; no clear D. CDR3 sequence (DNA): TGTGCCAGCAGCTCCAGCTCCTATAATTCACCCCTCCACTTT. Its protein product is CASSSSSYNSPLHF.